The TCR beta chain under discussion was sequenced for a study of cytomegalovirus exposure and HLA in healthy donors. Study information: An early data release held tens of millions of unique TCRs from HLA-typed donors.

Both 60 Vbeta primers and 13 Jbeta primers went into the PCR. The protocol was immunoSEQ multiplex PCR, while the TCRdb copy is restricted to in-frame clones and leaves out a portion. The sample yields about 180,000 clones, less than 80% seen once. This CDR3 contains 15 residues. V was pared by 2 bases and J by 4 bases, with 12 bases between. Looked up from germline, CDR1 is MGHRA and CDR2 is YSYEKL. The V and J genes are TRBV4-1 and TRBJ1-5; D is perhaps TRBD1 (6 bases). The TCR sequence derives from a man in his late teens or twenties in good health and CMV-seronegative. The sequencing input was PBMCs. CDR3 amino acids: CASSQNRADNQPQHF. As DNA, the CDR3 is TGCGCCAGCAGCCAAAACAGGGCCGATAATCAGCCCCAGCATTTT.